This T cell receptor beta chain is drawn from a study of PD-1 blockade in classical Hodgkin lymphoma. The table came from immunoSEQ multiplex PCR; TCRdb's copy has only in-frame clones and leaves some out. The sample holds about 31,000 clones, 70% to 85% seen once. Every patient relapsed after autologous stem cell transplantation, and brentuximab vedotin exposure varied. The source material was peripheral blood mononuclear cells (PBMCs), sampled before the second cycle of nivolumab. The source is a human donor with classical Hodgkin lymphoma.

CDR3 bases: TGTGCCAGCAGCGACTCCGGGACAGTAAATGAAAAACTGTTTTTT. This codes for CASSDSGTVNEKLFF. The V call is TRBV6-5, the J call TRBJ1-4; TRBD1 matches at 7 bases. Germline V CDR1 and CDR2: MNHEY, SVGAGI. This CDR3 spans 15 amino acids. The V segment lost 6 bases and the J segment 5 bases; nucleotides outside the gene matches: 9.